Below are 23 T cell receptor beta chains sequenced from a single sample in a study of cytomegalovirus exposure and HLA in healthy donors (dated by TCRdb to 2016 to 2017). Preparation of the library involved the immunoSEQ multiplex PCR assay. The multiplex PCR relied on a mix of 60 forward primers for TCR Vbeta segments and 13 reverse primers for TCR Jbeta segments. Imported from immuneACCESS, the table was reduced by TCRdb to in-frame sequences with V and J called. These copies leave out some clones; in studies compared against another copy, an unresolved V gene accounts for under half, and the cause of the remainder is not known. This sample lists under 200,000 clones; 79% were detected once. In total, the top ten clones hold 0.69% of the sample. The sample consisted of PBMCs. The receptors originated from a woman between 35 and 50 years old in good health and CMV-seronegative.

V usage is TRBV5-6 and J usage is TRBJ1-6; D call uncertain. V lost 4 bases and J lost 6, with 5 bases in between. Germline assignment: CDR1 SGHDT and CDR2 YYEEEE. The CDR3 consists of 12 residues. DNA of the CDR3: TGTGCCAGCAGCCCACTTAATTCACCCCTCCACTTT. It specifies CASSPLNSPLHF.

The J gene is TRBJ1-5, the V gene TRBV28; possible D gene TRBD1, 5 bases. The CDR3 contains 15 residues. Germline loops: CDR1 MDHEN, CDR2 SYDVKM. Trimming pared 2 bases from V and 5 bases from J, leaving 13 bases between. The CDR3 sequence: CASSLGRRDYQPQHF. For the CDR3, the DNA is TGTGCCAGCAGTTTAGGCAGGAGGGACTATCAGCCCCAGCATTTT.

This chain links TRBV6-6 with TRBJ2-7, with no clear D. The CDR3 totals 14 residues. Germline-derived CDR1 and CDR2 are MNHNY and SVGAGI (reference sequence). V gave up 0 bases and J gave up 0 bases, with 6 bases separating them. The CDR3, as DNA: TGTGCCAGCAGTTACTCTTCCTACTCCTACGAGCAGTACTTC. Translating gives CASSYSSYSYEQYF.

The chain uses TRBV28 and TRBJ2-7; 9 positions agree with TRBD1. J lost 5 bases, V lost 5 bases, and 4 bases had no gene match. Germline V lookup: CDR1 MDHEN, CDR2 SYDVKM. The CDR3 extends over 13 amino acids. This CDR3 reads CASSPGQGDEQYF. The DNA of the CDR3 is TGTGCCAGCAGTCCGGGACAGGGAGACGAGCAGTACTTC.

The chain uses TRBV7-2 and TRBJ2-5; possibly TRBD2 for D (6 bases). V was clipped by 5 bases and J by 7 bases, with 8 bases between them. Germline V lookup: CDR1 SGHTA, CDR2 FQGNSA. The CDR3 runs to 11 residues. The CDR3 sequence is CASSPEGTQYF. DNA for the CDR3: TGTGCCAGCAGCCCGGAGGGGACCCAGTACTTC.

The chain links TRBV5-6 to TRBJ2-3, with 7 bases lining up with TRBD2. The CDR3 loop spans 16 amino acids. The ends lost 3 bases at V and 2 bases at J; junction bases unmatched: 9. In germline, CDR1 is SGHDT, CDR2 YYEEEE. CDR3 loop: CASSSRTRLLTDTQYF. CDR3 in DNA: TGTGCCAGCAGCTCGAGGACTAGGCTACTCACAGATACGCAGTATTTT.

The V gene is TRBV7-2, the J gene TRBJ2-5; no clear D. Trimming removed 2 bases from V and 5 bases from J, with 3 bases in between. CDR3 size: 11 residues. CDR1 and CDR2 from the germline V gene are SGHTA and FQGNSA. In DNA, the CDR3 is TGTGCCAGCAGCTTACAGGAGACCCAGTACTTC. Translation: CASSLQETQYF.

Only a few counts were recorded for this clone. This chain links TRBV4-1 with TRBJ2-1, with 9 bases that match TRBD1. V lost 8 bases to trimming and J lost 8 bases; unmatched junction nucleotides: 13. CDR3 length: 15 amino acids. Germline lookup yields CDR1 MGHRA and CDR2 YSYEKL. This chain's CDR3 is CASQPAGTGTDEQFF. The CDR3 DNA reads TGCGCCAGCCAACCAGCCGGGACAGGGACGGATGAGCAGTTCTTC.

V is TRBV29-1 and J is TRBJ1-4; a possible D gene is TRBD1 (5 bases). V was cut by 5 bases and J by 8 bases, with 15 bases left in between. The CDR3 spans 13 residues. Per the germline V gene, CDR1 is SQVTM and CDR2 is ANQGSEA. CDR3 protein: CSVRLPGSEKLFF. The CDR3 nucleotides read TGCAGCGTTAGACTGCCAGGGTCGGAAAAACTGTTTTTT.

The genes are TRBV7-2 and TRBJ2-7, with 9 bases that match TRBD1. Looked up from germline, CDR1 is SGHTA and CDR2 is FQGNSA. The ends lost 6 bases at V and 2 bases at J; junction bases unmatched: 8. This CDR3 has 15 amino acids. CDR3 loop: CASRNPGQGPYEQYF. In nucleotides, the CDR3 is TGTGCCAGCAGGAATCCGGGACAGGGACCCTACGAGCAGTACTTC.

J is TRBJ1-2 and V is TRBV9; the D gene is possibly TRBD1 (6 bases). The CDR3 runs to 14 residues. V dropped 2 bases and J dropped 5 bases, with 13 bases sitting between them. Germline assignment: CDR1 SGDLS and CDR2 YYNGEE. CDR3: CASSVDGGSYGYTF. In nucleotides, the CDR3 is TGTGCCAGCAGCGTTGATGGGGGCTCTTATGGCTACACCTTC.

The CDR3 region is CSVAGGVRGMNTEAFF. The CDR3 DNA follows: TGCAGCGTTGCCGGTGGGGTAAGGGGCATGAACACTGAAGCTTTCTTT. The chain has TRBV29-1 and TRBJ1-1; D may be TRBD1 (5 bases). The CDR3 is 16 amino acids. Trimming removed 4 bases from V and 0 bases from J, with 18 bases in between. Germline V gene lookup returns CDR1 SQVTM and CDR2 ANQGSEA.

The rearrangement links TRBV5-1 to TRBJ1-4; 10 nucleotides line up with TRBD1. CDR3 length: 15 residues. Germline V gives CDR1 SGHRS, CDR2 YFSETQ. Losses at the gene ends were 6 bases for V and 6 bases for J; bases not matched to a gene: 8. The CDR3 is CASTKQGTGDEKLFF. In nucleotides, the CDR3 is TGCGCCAGCACCAAGCAAGGGACAGGGGATGAAAAACTGTTTTTT.

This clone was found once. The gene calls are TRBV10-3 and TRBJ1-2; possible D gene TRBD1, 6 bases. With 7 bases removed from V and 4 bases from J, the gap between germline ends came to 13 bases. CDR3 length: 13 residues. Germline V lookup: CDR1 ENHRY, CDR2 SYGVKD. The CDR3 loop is CAITQGQGYGYTF. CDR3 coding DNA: TGTGCCATCACACAGGGCCAAGGCTATGGCTACACCTTC.

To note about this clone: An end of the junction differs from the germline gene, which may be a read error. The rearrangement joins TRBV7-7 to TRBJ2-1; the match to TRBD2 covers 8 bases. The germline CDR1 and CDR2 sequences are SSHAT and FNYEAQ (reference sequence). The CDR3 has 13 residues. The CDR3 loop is CASSSGLDGEQFF. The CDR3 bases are TGTGCTAGCAGCTCGGGACTAGATGGTGAGCAGTTCTTC.

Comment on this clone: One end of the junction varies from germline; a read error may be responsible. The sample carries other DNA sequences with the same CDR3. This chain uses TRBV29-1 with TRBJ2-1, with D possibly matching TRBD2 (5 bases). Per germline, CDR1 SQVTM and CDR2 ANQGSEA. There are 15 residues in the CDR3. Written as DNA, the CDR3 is TGCAGCGTTGATCTTCGGGCGGGTCCCTATAATGAGCAGTTCTTC. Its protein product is CSVDLRAGPYNEQFF.

As DNA, the CDR3 is TGTGCCAGCAGCCCAAGGACAGGGTTCACCGGGGAGCTGTTTTTT. It codes for CASSPRTGFTGELFF. The rearrangement joins TRBV7-2 to TRBJ2-2, with TRBD1 matching over 8 bases. The length of the CDR3 is 15 residues. V shed 5 bases, J shed 4 bases, and the junction held 6 bases outside the gene matches. Per germline, CDR1 SGHTA and CDR2 FQGNSA.

Written as DNA, the CDR3 is TGTGCCAGCAGCCCGCAAGGAGGGTCCTCCTACAATGAGCAGTTCTTC. This gives the protein CASSPQGGSSYNEQFF. V gene TRBV7-9 combines with J gene TRBJ2-1; perhaps TRBD2 as D (6 bases). From germline, CDR1 is SEHNR and CDR2 FQNEAQ (reference sequence). The CDR3 length is 16 residues. The V end was cut by 5 bases, the J end by 0 bases, with 14 bases between.

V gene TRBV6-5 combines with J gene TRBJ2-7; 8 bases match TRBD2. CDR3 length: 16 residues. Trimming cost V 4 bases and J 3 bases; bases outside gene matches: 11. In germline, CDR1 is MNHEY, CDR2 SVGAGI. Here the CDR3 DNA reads TGTGCCAGCAGTTTACTAGCGGTCCCCTCAATCTACGAGCAGTACTTC. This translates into CASSLLAVPSIYEQYF.

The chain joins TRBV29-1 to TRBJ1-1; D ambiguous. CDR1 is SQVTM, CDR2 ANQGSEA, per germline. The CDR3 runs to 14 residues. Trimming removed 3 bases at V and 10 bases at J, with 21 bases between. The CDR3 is CSVEGYLTGVVAFF. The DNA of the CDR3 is TGCAGCGTTGAGGGTTACCTTACCGGGGTTGTAGCTTTCTTT.

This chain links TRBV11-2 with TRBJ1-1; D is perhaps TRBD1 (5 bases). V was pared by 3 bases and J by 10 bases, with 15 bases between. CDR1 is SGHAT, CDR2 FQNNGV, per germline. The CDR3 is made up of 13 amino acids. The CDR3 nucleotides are TGTGCCAGCAGCTTCGAAGACTCTCAGGGAGCTTTCTTT. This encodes CASSFEDSQGAFF.

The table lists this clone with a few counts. The CDR3 nucleotides read TGTGCCAGCAGCTCACAGATCGCCTACAATGAGCAGTTCTTC. It codes for CASSSQIAYNEQFF. This chain joins TRBV5-4 and TRBJ2-1; D not resolved. The CDR3 spans 14 residues. Deletions cut 3 bases from V and 2 bases from J, with 9 bases between. Germline V gene lookup returns CDR1 SGHNT and CDR2 YYREEE (reference sequence). Variable domain in full (rest from reference TRBV5-4 and TRBJ2-1): ETGVTQSPTHLIKTRGQQVTLRCSSQSGHNTVSWYQQALGQGPQFIFQYYREEENGRGNFPPRFSGLQFPNYSSELNVNALELDDSALYLCASSSQIAYNEQFFGPGTRLTVL.

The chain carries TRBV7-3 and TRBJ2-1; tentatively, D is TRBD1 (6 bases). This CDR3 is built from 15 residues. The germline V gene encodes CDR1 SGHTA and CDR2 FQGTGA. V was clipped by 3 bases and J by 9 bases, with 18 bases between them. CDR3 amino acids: CASSFLRGTPAEQFF. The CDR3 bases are TGTGCCAGCAGCTTCTTGAGGGGGACACCGGCTGAGCAGTTCTTC.